This is a list of T cell receptor beta chains from one sample in a study of T cell responses to AZD1222 COVID-19 vaccine. Sequencing used immunoSEQ multiplex PCR; TCRdb keeps in-frame clones, though not all of them. The repertoire consists of more than 100,000 clones, with 85% to 95% occurring once and the leading ten covering 1.5% to 2%. Sequencing was performed on peripheral blood, taken on day 0 of AZD1222 vaccination. These receptors were taken from an adult in good health. The CDR3 runs from the conserved cysteine through the conserved F or W. The D gene is left open where the match is weak. Size is stated for part of the rows, as once, few or many counts, or as a class when the clone is expanded.

size | J | D | length | V | DNA | CDR3
- | TRBJ1-1 | - | 10 | TRBV19 | TGTGCCAGCTTCCGGGTTGAAGCTTTCTTT | CASFRVEAFF
- | TRBJ2-5 | - | 16 | TRBV18 | TGTGCCAGCTCACCCCAGTGGGAAACAGGGTTGGAGACCCAGTACTTC | CASSPQWETGLETQYF
- | TRBJ1-4 | TRBD1 | 12 | TRBV29-1 | TGCAGCGGCAGGACAGGAGGGGAAAAACTGTTTTTT | CSGRTGGEKLFF
- | TRBJ2-2 | - | 13 | TRBV6-5 | TGTGCCAGCAGGGGCCAGGCCGGCCGGGAGCTGTTTTTT | CASRGQAGRELFF
- | TRBJ1-1 | TRBD1 | 16 | TRBV19 | TGTGCCAGTAGTATCGGGGGACAGGCAATGAACACTGAAGCTTTCTTT | CASSIGGQAMNTEAFF
few | TRBJ1-6 | TRBD1 | 16 | TRBV18 | TGTGCCAGCTCACCCCGGTGGACAGGGGGCACCTCACCCCTCCACTTT | CASSPRWTGGTSPLHF
- | TRBJ2-2 | - | 12 | TRBV29-1 | TGCAGCGTTGAGTCCGGGTCCGGGGAGCTGTTTTTT | CSVESGSGELFF
- | TRBJ2-7 | TRBD2 | 16 | TRBV2 | TGTGCCAGCGAGCGACTAGCGGGAGGGGACTCCTACGAGCAGTACTTC | CASERLAGGDSYEQYF
- | TRBJ2-1 | - | 17 | TRBV3-1/TRBV3-2 | TGTGCCAGCAACCTACGGCGCGGTGGGGCATCCTACAATGAGCAGTTCTTC | CASNLRRGGASYNEQFF
- | TRBJ2-1 | - | 14 | TRBV6-5 | TGTGCCAGCAGTTACCCGGGACTTTACAATGAGCAGTTCTTC | CASSYPGLYNEQFF
- | TRBJ1-4 | - | 15 | TRBV6-5 | TGTGCCAGCAGTCTACGACGGGGGGCTAATGAAAAACTGTTTTTT | CASSLRRGANEKLFF
- | TRBJ1-1 | - | 15 | TRBV14 | TGTGCCAGCAGCCAAGACCTCCCAATTCTCGCTGAAGCTTTCTTT | CASSQDLPILAEAFF
- | TRBJ1-2 | TRBD1 | 17 | TRBV7-8 | TGTGCCAGCAGCTTACCGGTGACAGGGCTCGGTTCGGATGGCTACACCTTC | CASSLPVTGLGSDGYTF
- | TRBJ1-1 | - | 15 | TRBV6-5 | TGTGCCAGCAGTTACAGGGGATTAGGGAACACTGAAGCTTTCTTT | CASSYRGLGNTEAFF
- | TRBJ1-2 | TRBD1 | 14 | TRBV11-2 | TGTGCCAGCAGCCAGGGACAGGGGGCACTTGGCTACACCTTC | CASSQGQGALGYTF
- | TRBJ2-1 | TRBD2 | 14 | TRBV6-4 | TGTGCCAGCAGTGAGGGACTAGCGGGGGGTGAGCAGTTCTTC | CASSEGLAGGEQFF
- | TRBJ2-3 | TRBD2 | 14 | TRBV4-3 | TGCGCCAGCAGCCAGGCGGGAGGGCCAGATACGCAGTATTTT | CASSQAGGPDTQYF
few | TRBJ1-2 | TRBD1 | 15 | TRBV18 | TGTGCCAGCTCAACCCCGGACAGGGCTTACTATGGCTACACCTTC | CASSTPDRAYYGYTF
- | TRBJ2-7 | - | 19 | TRBV18 | TGTGCCAGCTCACTGGGACAGGGACGGGTAACTAGCGGGCCCTACGAGCAGTACTTC | CASSLGQGRVTSGPYEQYF
- | TRBJ2-3 | - | 14 | TRBV19 | TGTGCCAGTAGTAGGGGGCCCAGGGCAGATACGCAGTATTTT | CASSRGPRADTQYF
- | TRBJ2-7 | - | 15 | TRBV28 | TGTGCCAGCAGTTCCCCGATATCGCGGCTAGGGGAGCAGTACTTC | CASSSPISRLGEQYF
- | TRBJ1-4 | - | 16 | TRBV4-1 | TGCGCCAGCAGCCAATCCCCGGGCCGAGATTCTGAAAAACTGTTTTTT | CASSQSPGRDSEKLFF
- | TRBJ2-1 | - | 13 | TRBV7-2 | TGTGCCAGCAGCTCGGACCGCGGCCATGAGCAGTTCTTC | CASSSDRGHEQFF
- | TRBJ2-1 | TRBD1 | 18 | TRBV18 | TGTGCCAGCTCACCTCAATACGGACAGGGTCAGCTATACAATGAGCAGTTCTTC | CASSPQYGQGQLYNEQFF
once | TRBJ2-3 | - | 16 | TRBV19 | TGTGCCAGTAGTACCGTGGGGCTGGGGGCCACAGATACGCAGTATTTT | CASSTVGLGATDTQYF
few | TRBJ1-5 | TRBD1 | 14 | TRBV19 | TGTGCCAGTACCCTACAGGGGTTTAATCAGCCCCAGCATTTT | CASTLQGFNQPQHF
- | TRBJ1-1 | - | 13 | TRBV6-5 | TGTGCCAGCAGCCTGACAACCAACACTGAAGCTTTCTTT | CASSLTTNTEAFF
- | TRBJ2-3 | - | 16 | TRBV28 | TGTGCCAGCAGTTTATCAAATCGGACGGGCACAGATACGCAGTATTTT | CASSLSNRTGTDTQYF
- | TRBJ1-6 | TRBD1 | 14 | TRBV9 | TGTGCCAGCAGCCTGGGGACAGGTGATTCACCCCTCCACTTT | CASSLGTGDSPLHF
once | TRBJ2-7 | TRBD1 | 15 | TRBV7-2 | TGTGCCAGCAGCTTATTAACAGGGGGCACCTACGAGCAGTACTTC | CASSLLTGGTYEQYF
- | TRBJ1-5 | - | 17 | TRBV12-5 | TGTGCTAGTGGTTTGTGGAGGGGGACATATAGCAATCAGCCCCAGCATTTT | CASGLWRGTYSNQPQHF
- | TRBJ1-1 | - | 15 | TRBV6-2/TRBV6-3 | TGTGCCAGCAGTTACGGCGGCAACTTGAACACTGAAGCTTTCTTT | CASSYGGNLNTEAFF
once | TRBJ2-7 | - | 16 | TRBV5-1 | TGCGCCAGCAGCTTCACAGGGTCTGTCTCGACCTACGAGCAGTACTTC | CASSFTGSVSTYEQYF
- | TRBJ1-6 | TRBD1 | 14 | TRBV7-3 | TGTGCCAGCAGCTTGACAGGGGTCAATTCACCCCTCCACTTT | CASSLTGVNSPLHF
- | TRBJ1-3 | - | 17 | TRBV5-4 | TGTGCCAGCAGCTTGGGTGGGTCCGGACCCTCTGGAAACACCATATATTTT | CASSLGGSGPSGNTIYF
- | TRBJ2-3 | - | 13 | TRBV6-5 | TGTGCCAGCAGTTACTCAGTCGCGCAAACGCAGTATTTT | CASSYSVAQTQYF
- | TRBJ2-4 | - | 13 | TRBV19 | TGTGCCAGTAGTGCCCCCAAAGGAAACATTCAGTACTTC | CASSAPKGNIQYF
- | TRBJ1-1 | TRBD1 | 14 | TRBV3-1/TRBV3-2 | TGTGCCAGCAGCCAAGAGTATCTCGGACAGGCAGCTTTCTTT | CASSQEYLGQAAFF
many | TRBJ1-6 | TRBD1 | 17 | TRBV9 | TGTGCCAGCAGCTTAGGGGGCAGCCCAGATCCCAATTCACCCCTCCACTTT | CASSLGGSPDPNSPLHF
- | TRBJ1-2 | - | 14 | TRBV19 | TGTGCCAGTAGTATCCTATCGGGGCTCTATGGCTACACCTTC | CASSILSGLYGYTF
- | TRBJ1-6 | - | 14 | TRBV28 | TGTGCCAGCAGTTTAGGCCCCGGGGGTTCGCCCCTCCACTTT | CASSLGPGGSPLHF
- | TRBJ1-2 | - | 14 | TRBV25-1 | TGTGCCAGCAGTGATGAGCCGCGAATCTATGGCTACACCTTC | CASSDEPRIYGYTF
- | TRBJ1-1 | TRBD1 | 12 | TRBV7-9 | TGTGCCACCAATCAGGGGGTTGCGGAAGCTTTCTTT | CATNQGVAEAFF
- | TRBJ1-1 | - | 14 | TRBV4-3 | TGCGCCAGCAGCCAAGACCCGGTTGGAGGTGAAGCTTTCTTT | CASSQDPVGGEAFF
- | TRBJ2-7 | TRBD2 | 13 | TRBV27 | TGTGCCAGCAGTCTACGGACTAGCGGGGGGGCTTACTTC | CASSLRTSGGAYF
- | TRBJ1-4 | - | 17 | TRBV5-1 | TGCGCCAGCAGCTTGAAGATAACAGGGAGGGGAGGTGAAAAACTGTTTTTT | CASSLKITGRGGEKLFF
once | TRBJ1-5 | - | 14 | TRBV5-1 | TGCGCCAGCAGCGAGAGTGGGAGCAATCAGCCCCAGCATTTT | CASSESGSNQPQHF
- | TRBJ2-1 | - | 20 | TRBV21-1 | TGTGCCAGCAGCAAAGCCGGGACTAGCGGTTTCCTGAGCTCCTACAATGAGCAGTTCTTC | CASSKAGTSGFLSSYNEQFF
- | TRBJ2-5 | TRBD2 | 16 | TRBV29-1 | TGCAGCGTTGAAGGGTCGACTAGCGGGACCCAAGAGACCCAGTACTTC | CSVEGSTSGTQETQYF
- | TRBJ1-2 | - | 14 | TRBV9 | TGTGCCAGCAGCGCAGCGAGTCGGAACTATGGCTACACCTTC | CASSAASRNYGYTF